These 27 T cell receptor beta chains were all obtained from the same sample, sequenced in a study of technical replicates of blood from a few donors. Sequenced by immunoSEQ multiplex PCR; TCRdb stores in-frame clones only, minus some. The table includes about 82,000 clones, 85% to 95% detected once. The specimen was T cells isolated from PBMCs. These receptor sequences come from a human donor in good health.

The J gene is TRBJ2-1, the V gene TRBV5-6; maybe TRBD2 (5 bases). The V gene lost 2 bases and the J gene lost 8 bases, with 14 bases spanning the gap. Germline loops: CDR1 SGHDT, CDR2 YYEEEE. The CDR3 is 14 residues long. CDR3 in DNA: TGTGCCAGCAGCTTATTTCTTCTAGCCGATGAGCAGTTCTTC. Translation gives CASSLFLLADEQFF.

This clone was detected once. The chain carries TRBV10-1 and TRBJ2-1; D is possibly TRBD1 (5 bases). V gave up 6 bases and J gave up 7 bases, with 10 bases separating them. From germline, CDR1 is WNHNN and CDR2 SYGVQD (reference sequence). The CDR3 has 12 residues. The CDR3 region is CASSPGRNEQFF. The CDR3 nucleotides are TGCGCCAGCAGCCCAGGGCGGAATGAGCAGTTCTTC.

This clone was found once. This chain connects TRBV6-5 to TRBJ2-1; the match to TRBD2 covers 12 bases. Germline V CDR1 and CDR2: MNHEY, SVGAGI. V dropped 8 bases and J dropped 3; count of bases not matched to a gene: 2. CDR3 length equals 14 residues. The CDR3 sequence is CASGLAGIYNEQFF. As DNA, the CDR3 is TGTGCCAGCGGACTAGCGGGAATCTACAATGAGCAGTTCTTC.

The gene calls are TRBV6-1 and TRBJ2-3, with TRBD1 matching over 9 bases. The CDR3 runs to 14 residues. The germline gives CDR1 MNHNS, CDR2 SASEGT. V lost 8 bases and J lost 3; bases outside the gene matches: 6. The CDR3 protein is CASGTGMDTDTQYF. The CDR3 coding sequence is TGTGCCAGCGGGACAGGGATGGATACAGATACGCAGTATTTT.

The CDR3 region is CASSGRGGTGSYEQYF. In nucleotides, the CDR3 is TGTGCCAGCAGCGGCAGGGGAGGGACAGGCTCCTACGAGCAGTACTTC. V is TRBV2 and J is TRBJ2-7; tentatively, D is TRBD1 (8 bases). The length of the CDR3 is 16 residues. Trimming cost V 6 bases and J 0 bases, with 18 bases left between them. The V gene's germline CDR1 is SNHLY and CDR2 FYNNEI.

This chain links TRBV19 with TRBJ1-5, with 7 bases that match TRBD1. This CDR3 has 15 residues. Germline-derived CDR1 and CDR2 are LNHDA and SQIVND (reference sequence). Unmatched junction bases numbered 5, after V lost 3 bases and J lost 3 bases. The CDR3 DNA follows: TGTGCCAGTAGTATGATGCAGGGGGACAATCAGCCCCAGCATTTT. It specifies CASSMMQGDNQPQHF.

V usage is TRBV5-1 and J usage is TRBJ2-7, with TRBD1 identical over 9 bases. CDR3 length: 15 amino acids. Germline V gene sequence: CDR1 SGHRS, CDR2 YFSETQ. Trimming took 3 bases from V and 0 from J; bases not matched to a gene: 4. The CDR3 DNA reads as TGCGCCAGCAGCTCGATGACAGGGGGCTCCTACGAGCAGTACTTC. Protein: CASSSMTGGSYEQYF.

The V and J genes are TRBV29-1 and TRBJ1-4; possible D gene TRBD1, 5 bases. V lost 4 bases, J lost 5 bases, and 17 bases lay in between. CDR3 length: 15 amino acids. Germline CDR1 SQVTM, CDR2 ANQGSEA. CDR3 loop: CSVGFQGWGNEKLFF. The CDR3 bases are TGCAGCGTTGGGTTTCAGGGATGGGGCAATGAAAAACTGTTTTTT.

This clone appeared a single time. The chain uses TRBV30 and TRBJ1-5; 9 bases are a match to TRBD1. The germline V gene has CDR1 GTSNPN and CDR2 SVGIG (reference sequence). Trimming removed 1 base from V and 9 bases from J; junction bases left unmatched: 7. The CDR3 has 14 amino acids. CDR3 in DNA: TGTGCCTGGAGTGGGGGACAGGGTTCACGGCCCCAGCATTTT. Protein sequence: CAWSGGQGSRPQHF.

This chain joins TRBV30 and TRBJ2-4, with unresolved D. V was pared by 0 bases and J by 7 bases, with 7 bases between. CDR1 is GTSNPN, CDR2 SVGIG, per germline (reference sequence). The CDR3 sequence is 12 residues long. Here the CDR3 DNA reads TGTGCCTGGAGTGTATTCCAGAACATTCAGTACTTC. It encodes CAWSVFQNIQYF.

The chain couples TRBV9 to TRBJ1-1, with no clear D. The CDR3 consists of 15 residues. V lost 4 bases to trimming and J lost 0 bases, with 13 bases between them. Germline CDR1 and CDR2: SGDLS and YYNGEE. DNA of the CDR3: TGTGCCAGCAGCTCCTCGGGAAGACTGAACACTGAAGCTTTCTTT. Its translation: CASSSSGRLNTEAFF.

The chain links TRBV5-4 to TRBJ2-2; 12 bases are a match to TRBD2. Per germline, CDR1 SGHNT and CDR2 YYREEE (reference sequence). The CDR3 length is 18 residues. After removal of 0 bases from V and 3 bases from J, the junction contained 6 bases not matched to a gene. The CDR3 nucleotides are TGTGCCAGCAGCTTGGAGCTAGCGGGAGGGTTAGACACCGGGGAGCTGTTTTTT. The encoded protein is CASSLELAGGLDTGELFF.

The chain employs TRBV9 and TRBJ1-3; TRBD1 might be the D (5 bases). V lost 0 bases, J lost 2 bases, and 12 bases lay in between. Germline CDR1 reads SGDLS; CDR2 reads YYNGEE. The CDR3 sequence is 16 residues long. CDR3 residues: CASSVGGDPTGNTIYF. Here the CDR3 DNA reads TGTGCCAGCAGCGTAGGGGGGGACCCCACTGGAAACACCATATATTTT.

The chain joins TRBV9 to TRBJ2-1, with D perhaps TRBD2 (5 bases). There are 16 residues in the CDR3. Germline V CDR1 and CDR2: SGDLS, YYNGEE. The V end lost 3 bases, the J end lost 8 bases, and 21 bases lay between the germline ends. CDR3 in amino acids: CASSAQSSLARYEQFF. The CDR3 DNA sequence: TGTGCCAGCAGCGCCCAATCCTCCCTAGCCCGCTATGAGCAGTTCTTC.

The chain is built from TRBV6-5 and TRBJ1-1; 8 bases are a match to TRBD1. Germline loops: CDR1 MNHEY, CDR2 SVGAGI. The CDR3 is 14 residues long. J lost 8 bases, V lost 0 bases, and 5 bases had no gene match. In DNA form, the CDR3 reads TGTGCCAGCAGTTACTCGACAGGGGCGAAGGAAGCTTTCTTT. Translated, it gives CASSYSTGAKEAFF.

The genes are TRBV29-1 and TRBJ2-7; 10 bases line up with TRBD2. The CDR3 is made up of 14 amino acids. CDR1 and CDR2 from the germline V gene are SQVTM and ANQGSEA. With V trimmed by 6 bases and J by 4 bases, 9 bases remained unmatched. The CDR3 region has the DNA TGCAGCGTCCTCGGGACTAGCGAGGGGTACGAGCAGTACTTC. Translating it yields CSVLGTSEGYEQYF.

The rearrangement joins TRBV5-4 to TRBJ1-1, with a weak D call TRBD1 (6 bases). V lost 4 bases, J lost 0 bases, and 16 bases lay in between. The CDR3 is made up of 16 amino acids. Germline CDR1 reads SGHNT; CDR2 reads YYREEE (reference sequence). CDR3 DNA: TGTGCCAGCAGCGTTGCAGGGAGGGGGTTGAACACTGAAGCTTTCTTT. This gives the protein CASSVAGRGLNTEAFF.

The genes are TRBV7-9 and TRBJ1-2; 7 positions match TRBD1. The CDR3 consists of 13 residues. Germline CDR1 is SEHNR and CDR2 is FQNEAQ (reference sequence). V shed 5 bases, J shed 4 bases, and the junction held 4 bases outside the gene matches. The CDR3 here is CASSGQAPYGYTF. DNA of the CDR3: TGTGCCAGCAGCGGACAGGCCCCCTATGGCTACACCTTC.

The V call is TRBV19, the J call TRBJ1-4; D unclear. This CDR3 region has 15 residues. Germline values: CDR1 LNHDA, CDR2 SQIVND (reference sequence). Trimming took 5 bases from V and 4 from J, leaving 14 bases between them. CDR3 loop: CASSGWRAVNEKLFF. CDR3 bases: TGTGCCAGTAGTGGATGGAGGGCTGTTAATGAAAAACTGTTTTTT.

This chain uses TRBV5-1 with TRBJ1-1, with D possibly matching TRBD1 (6 bases). The germline CDR1 and CDR2 sequences are SGHRS and YFSETQ. Trimming removed 0 bases at V and 4 bases at J, with 7 bases between. This CDR3 is built from 13 residues. Here the CDR3 reads CASSLDRVTEAFF. The CDR3 bases are TGCGCCAGCAGCTTGGACAGGGTCACTGAAGCTTTCTTT. Supplemented by reference TRBV5-1 and TRBJ1-1, the full variable domain reads KAGVTQTPRYLIKTRGQQVTLSCSPISGHRSVSWYQQTPGQGLQFLFEYFSETQRNKGNFPGRFSGRQFSNSRSEMNVSTLELGDSALYLCASSLDRVTEAFFGQGTRLTVV.

CDR3 sequence (DNA): TGCGCCAGCAGCCATGGGGCTTCCTACGAGCAGTACTTC. Amino acid sequence: CASSHGASYEQYF. The chain joins TRBV4-3 to TRBJ2-7, with D maybe TRBD1 (5 bases). V was cut by 3 bases and J by 1 base, with 7 bases left in between. The CDR3 length is 13 residues. Germline assignment: CDR1 LGHNA and CDR2 YSLEER.

This rearrangement joins TRBV7-9 to TRBJ2-5; 7 bases map to TRBD1. CDR1 is SEHNR, CDR2 FQNEAQ, per germline (reference sequence). With 4 bases clipped from V and 5 bases from J, the junction kept 22 bases outside the gene matches. This CDR3 is 19 amino acids long. The CDR3 is CASSSPENRQGIYRETQYF. The CDR3 coding sequence is TGTGCCAGCAGCTCTCCCGAAAATAGACAGGGAATTTACCGGGAGACCCAGTACTTC.

V usage is TRBV6-5 and J usage is TRBJ2-7, with D tentatively TRBD1 (6 bases). Germline CDR1 MNHEY, CDR2 SVGAGI. Trimming left V 6 bases short and J 6 bases short, with 15 bases between. This CDR3 region has 13 residues. CDR3 loop: CASSRQAAREQYF. The CDR3 DNA follows: TGTGCCAGCAGCCGACAGGCAGCTCGCGAGCAGTACTTC.

The chain links TRBV13 to TRBJ2-5, with a tentative D call TRBD1 (5 bases). CDR1 is PRHDT, CDR2 FYEKMQ, per germline (reference sequence). V lost 4 bases to trimming and J lost 5 bases, with 11 bases between them. There are 13 residues in the CDR3. CDR3 sequence reads: CASSYQGLETQYF. CDR3 DNA: TGTGCCAGCAGCTACCAGGGATTGGAGACCCAGTACTTC.

This chain's CDR3 is CAWGQGNTEAFF. CDR3 nucleotides: TGTGCCTGGGGACAGGGGAACACTGAAGCTTTCTTT. The chain uses TRBV30 and TRBJ1-1; 8 positions agree with TRBD1. This CDR3 comprises 12 residues. CDR1 and CDR2 from the germline V gene are GTSNPN and SVGIG (reference sequence). J was trimmed by 1 base and V by 5 bases; bases with no gene match: 0.

V gene TRBV19 combines with J gene TRBJ1-1, with D uncertain. V gave up 9 bases and J gave up 4 bases, with 6 bases separating them. CDR1 LNHDA and CDR2 SQIVND come from the germline V gene (reference sequence). The CDR3 is made up of 10 amino acids. CDR3 sequence: CARRSTEAFF. In DNA, the CDR3 is TGTGCCAGGAGATCCACTGAAGCTTTCTTT.

This sequence joins TRBV25-1 and TRBJ2-2; TRBD2 aligns across 8 bases. J gave up 3 bases and V 1 base, and 4 bases lay outside the gene matches. This CDR3 spans 16 amino acids. Germline CDR1 is MGHDK and CDR2 is SYGVNS. The CDR3 here is CASSECTSGYTGELFF. Written as DNA, the CDR3 is TGTGCCAGCAGTGAATGTACTAGCGGATACACCGGGGAGCTGTTTTTT. Full variable domain (missing parts from reference TRBV25-1 and TRBJ2-2): EADIYQTPRYLVIGTGKKITLECSQTMGHDKMYWYQQDPGMELHLIHYSYGVNSTEKGDLSSESTVSRIRTEHFPLTLESARPSHTSQYLCASSECTSGYTGELFFGEGSRLTVL.